This note documents a single T cell receptor beta chain sequence. The germline gives CDR1 MRHNA, CDR2 SNTAGT. The CDR3 extends over 13 amino acids. J gave up 11 bases and V 0 bases, and 2 bases lay outside the gene matches. This specimen belongs to a study of cytomegalovirus exposure and HLA in healthy donors. Turning to the study itself: Earlier sequencing of 150 million to 200 million T cells yielded 95 million to 120 million unique TCR beta sequences.

PCR primers comprised 60 Vbeta and 13 Jbeta primers. This table comes from immunoSEQ multiplex PCR, and its TCRdb copy is limited to in-frame clones, with some not included. In the table there are 150,000 to 250,000 clones, about 81% of which are singletons. The TCR sequence derives from a woman between 50 and 59 years old in good health and CMV-seropositive. The rearrangement joins TRBV6-4 to TRBJ2-1; 9 nucleotides line up with TRBD1. The sequencing sample was made of PBMCs. DNA for the CDR3: TGTGCCAGCAGTGACTCGGACAGGGGACAGCAGTTCTTC. Translation gives CASSDSDRGQQFF.